This passage covers 23 T cell receptor beta chains from one sample sequenced in a study of cytomegalovirus exposure and HLA in healthy donors. The PCR employed 60 Vbeta primers together with 13 Jbeta primers. Sequencing used immunoSEQ multiplex PCR; TCRdb keeps in-frame clones, though not all of them. The sample shows some 120,000 clones, about 8.6% of them seen only once. Material for sequencing was PBMCs. Receptors originate from a woman in her 40s in good health and CMV-seropositive.

The chain employs TRBV19 and TRBJ2-7; 8 nucleotides match TRBD1. The germline V gene has CDR1 LNHDA and CDR2 SQIVND (reference sequence). There are 16 residues in the CDR3. Trimming cost V 3 bases and J 6 bases; bases outside gene matches: 13. CDR3 amino acids: CASSMRGDRRIFEQYF. The CDR3 DNA reads TGTGCCAGTAGTATGAGGGGGGACAGGAGAATTTTCGAGCAGTACTTC.

There are a few counts of this clone. This chain connects TRBV28 to TRBJ1-4, with D possibly TRBD1 on 6 matching bases. With 2 bases removed from V and 7 bases from J, the gap between germline ends came to 14 bases. CDR1 MDHEN and CDR2 SYDVKM come from the germline V gene. The CDR3 covers 15 residues. The CDR3 DNA is TGTGCCAGCAGTTTACAAACAGGGATCAGTGAAAAACTGTTTTTT. Amino acids: CASSLQTGISEKLFF.

This clone was counted only a few times. The chain couples TRBV5-4 to TRBJ2-7; 12 bases fit TRBD2. Per germline, CDR1 SGHNT and CDR2 YYREEE (reference sequence). V shed 4 bases and J 5 bases; nucleotides not matched to a gene: 10. The CDR3 sequence is 16 residues long. CDR3 DNA: TGTGCCAGCAGCCTTAGACTAGCGGGGGCCCTTAACGAGCAGTACTTC. Its translation: CASSLRLAGALNEQYF.

The chain uses TRBV2 and TRBJ2-1; the match to TRBD2 covers 8 bases. With V trimmed by 3 bases and J by 2 bases, 6 bases remained unmatched. Per germline, CDR1 SNHLY and CDR2 FYNNEI. The CDR3 sequence is 16 residues long. The chain's CDR3 is CASSDPGGETYNEQFF. DNA of the CDR3: TGTGCCAGCAGTGATCCGGGGGGGGAAACCTACAATGAGCAGTTCTTC.

This clone was seen only a few times. The CDR3 reads CASSLERGQETQYF. The DNA of the CDR3 is TGCGCCAGCAGCTTGGAAAGGGGCCAAGAGACCCAGTACTTC. The genes are TRBV5-1 and TRBJ2-5; possibly TRBD1 for D (5 bases). The CDR3 is 14 amino acids. V was trimmed by 0 bases and J by 1 base, leaving 7 bases between them. In germline, CDR1 is SGHRS, CDR2 YFSETQ.

The chain uses TRBV9 and TRBJ1-1, with D possibly matching TRBD1 (5 bases). Germline V CDR1 and CDR2: SGDLS, YYNGEE. Trimming stripped 3 bases from V and 11 bases from J, with 17 bases between. The CDR3 spans 13 residues. The CDR3 DNA is TGTGCCAGCAGCGATAGCGGGGCACTAGGGGCTTTCTTT. Its translation is CASSDSGALGAFF.

This clone showed up just a few times. The chain employs TRBV30 and TRBJ1-3; D uncertain. The CDR3 consists of 13 residues. The V gene's germline CDR1 is GTSNPN and CDR2 SVGIG (reference sequence). Trimming cost V 4 bases and J 2 bases, with 9 bases left between them. The CDR3 region has the DNA TGTGCCTGGAAAGCGGTCCCTGGAAACACCATATATTTT. As protein: CAWKAVPGNTIYF.

Remarks on this clone: Germline and junction disagree at one end, which may indicate a read error. The chain links TRBV4-1 to TRBJ1-6, with a possible D match to TRBD1 (6 bases). Germline CDR1 MGHRA, CDR2 YSYEKL. The CDR3 contains 12 residues. The CDR3, as DNA: TGCGCCAGCGGCCAAGCGGGACATTCCCTCCACTTT. Its translation is CASGQAGHSLHF.

A few counts support this clone. This chain uses TRBV5-5 with TRBJ1-2; tentatively, D is TRBD1 (5 bases). The CDR3 is 15 residues long. Germline V gene data show CDR1 as SGHKS and CDR2 as YYEKEE (reference sequence). V dropped 1 base and J dropped 4 bases, with 14 bases sitting between them. The CDR3 spells CASSLSVQASYGYTF. CDR3 DNA sequence: TGTGCCAGCAGCTTGTCAGTACAGGCCTCCTATGGCTACACCTTC.

The chain recombines TRBV5-4 with TRBJ2-7; TRBD1 matches at 8 bases. CDR3 length: 14 residues. Germline assignment: CDR1 SGHNT and CDR2 YYREEE (reference sequence). V lost 4 bases, J lost 3 bases, and 6 bases stayed unmatched. CDR3 in amino acids: CASSPGQGGYEQYF. CDR3 nucleotide sequence: TGTGCCAGCAGCCCAGGACAGGGAGGCTACGAGCAGTACTTC.

J is TRBJ2-1 and V is TRBV5-1, with 7 bases that match TRBD1. The CDR3 is 15 amino acids. The germline gives CDR1 SGHRS, CDR2 YFSETQ. With V trimmed by 0 bases and J by 2 bases, 2 bases remained unmatched. The CDR3 nucleotides are TGCGCCAGCAGCTTGGGTCAGGGGGCCTACAATGAGCAGTTCTTC. Translated, it gives CASSLGQGAYNEQFF.

The chain employs TRBV7-9 and TRBJ1-1; D not certain. V gave up 1 base and J gave up 2 bases, with 11 bases separating them. Germline CDR1 is SEHNR and CDR2 is FQNEAQ (reference sequence). CDR3 length equals 15 residues. CDR3 bases: TGTGCCAGCAGCTTAGGTTGGCGGCCTAACACTGAAGCTTTCTTT. The encoded protein is CASSLGWRPNTEAFF.

The rearrangement uses TRBV6-1 and TRBJ2-7; 9 bases match TRBD1. The trim removed 11 bases at V and 6 bases at J, leaving 8 bases unmatched. The CDR3 length is 12 residues. The germline V gene encodes CDR1 MNHNS and CDR2 SASEGT. In DNA form, the CDR3 reads TGTGCCGTCGGGACAGGGCTTAGCGAGCAGTACTTC. Its protein is CAVGTGLSEQYF.

V usage is TRBV7-9 and J usage is TRBJ1-2; TRBD1 matches 8 bases. From germline, CDR1 is SEHNR and CDR2 FQNEAQ (reference sequence). The V and J ends lost 4 bases and 8 bases, in that order; junction bases with no gene match: 9. The CDR3 consists of 14 residues. The CDR3 DNA follows: TGTGCCAGCAGCTCGGACAGGGCCCCGTTCGGCTACACCTTC. It specifies CASSSDRAPFGYTF. Filled out from reference TRBV7-9 and TRBJ1-2, the complete variable domain reads DTGVSQNPRHKITKRGQNVTFRCDPISEHNRLYWYRQTLGQGPEFLTYFQNEAQLEKSRLLSDRFSAERPKGSFSTLEIQRTEQGDSAMYLCASSSDRAPFGYTFGSGTRLTVV.

Only a few counts were recorded for this clone. CDR3 region: CASSDPGQGSTEAFF. The CDR3 DNA follows: TGCGCCAGCAGTGACCCGGGACAGGGTAGCACTGAAGCTTTCTTT. This sequence joins TRBV10-1 and TRBJ1-1; TRBD1 matches 9 bases. CDR3 size: 15 residues. J lost 4 bases, V lost 3 bases, and 6 bases had no gene match. CDR1 is WNHNN, CDR2 SYGVQD, per germline (reference sequence).

The genes are TRBV2 and TRBJ1-3; 8 bases line up with TRBD1. With 5 bases clipped from V and 3 bases from J, the junction kept 3 bases outside the gene matches. The CDR3 sequence is 14 residues long. Germline loops: CDR1 SNHLY, CDR2 FYNNEI. The CDR3 nucleotides are TGTGCCAGCAGTACAGGGGGAGGTGGAAACACCATATATTTT. This translates into CASSTGGGGNTIYF.

In DNA, the CDR3 is TGTGCCAGCAGTATCATTCAGGGGGCAGTTGGAGAGCAGTACTTC. This translates into CASSIIQGAVGEQYF. The chain carries TRBV28 and TRBJ2-7; TRBD1 aligns across 8 bases. Trimming at V came to 5 bases and at J to 7 bases, leaving 13 bases not matched to a gene. This CDR3 has 15 residues. Germline V gene lookup returns CDR1 MDHEN and CDR2 SYDVKM. Using reference TRBV28 and TRBJ2-7 for the parts outside the CDR3, the full variable domain is DVKVTQSSRYLVKRTGEKVFLECVQDMDHENMFWYRQDPGLGLRLIYFSYDVKMKEKGDIPEGYSVSREKKERFSLILESASTNQTSMYLCASSIIQGAVGEQYFGPGTRLTVT.

A few counts support this clone. This sample also contains other DNA sequences that code for the same CDR3. CDR3 protein: CASSPDSGSGANVLTF. Here the CDR3 DNA reads TGCGCCAGCAGCCCCGACAGTGGGTCTGGGGCCAACGTCCTGACTTTC. The rearrangement joins TRBV4-1 to TRBJ2-6; TRBD1 is a possible D gene (5 bases). The V and J ends lost 4 bases and 1 base respectively, with 11 bases between them. Germline assignment: CDR1 MGHRA and CDR2 YSYEKL. The CDR3 is 16 amino acids.

The rearrangement uses TRBV6-5 and TRBJ1-5, with 10 bases lining up with TRBD1. The CDR3 runs 15 residues. Germline assignment: CDR1 MNHEY and CDR2 SVGAGI. Trimming took 6 bases from V and 3 from J; bases not matched to a gene: 5. The CDR3 loop reads CASSRTGGINQPQHF. The DNA for the CDR3 is TGTGCCAGCAGCCGGACAGGGGGAATCAATCAGCCCCAGCATTTT.

The chain is built from TRBV29-1 and TRBJ2-7; 9 bases fit TRBD1. The trim removed 6 bases at V and 6 bases at J, leaving 6 bases unmatched. Germline assignment: CDR1 SQVTM and CDR2 ANQGSEA. The CDR3 is 12 amino acids. CDR3 coding DNA: TGCAGCGTAGGGGACAGGGTAAGCGAGCAGTACTTC. Translating it yields CSVGDRVSEQYF.

This clone has more than one count but fewer than ten. The chain employs TRBV7-8 and TRBJ1-1, with 7 bases aligning to TRBD1. The trim removed 3 bases at V and 8 bases at J, leaving 9 bases unmatched. This CDR3 region has 14 residues. Germline loops: CDR1 SGHVS, CDR2 FQNEAQ. CDR3 amino acids: CASSFSDRVGEAFF. CDR3 DNA sequence: TGTGCCAGCAGCTTCTCCGACAGGGTGGGCGAAGCTTTCTTT.

This clone showed up just a few times. The V gene is TRBV28, the J gene TRBJ2-5; 13 bases are shared with TRBD2. J was trimmed by 11 bases and V by 5 bases; bases with no gene match: 11. The length of the CDR3 is 15 residues. The germline V gene has CDR1 MDHEN and CDR2 SYDVKM. CDR3 residues: CASSPVGLAGVLQYF. DNA of the CDR3: TGTGCCAGCAGTCCAGTAGGACTAGCGGGGGTTCTACAGTACTTC.

This clone came up a few times. The rearrangement joins TRBV29-1 to TRBJ1-2; perhaps TRBD1 as D (5 bases). Germline CDR1 reads SQVTM; CDR2 reads ANQGSEA. The CDR3 length is 13 residues. V lost 7 bases, J lost 7 bases, and 19 bases lay in between. DNA of the CDR3: TGCAGCGGGCTTGGGGGAGGGGCAGGTGGCTACACCTTC. This sequence encodes CSGLGGGAGGYTF.